Shown below are 7 T cell receptor beta chains from a single sample sequenced in a study of blood T cell repertoires in COVID-19. The protocol was immunoSEQ multiplex PCR, while the TCRdb copy is restricted to in-frame clones and leaves out a portion. This sample has around 200,000 clones, with roughly 89% found just once. Sequences were obtained from peripheral blood. Receptors were obtained from a man between 18 and 29 years old with active or convalescent COVID-19.

The chain is built from TRBV5-1 and TRBJ2-2; 7 positions match TRBD2. V shed 8 bases and J 6 bases; nucleotides not matched to a gene: 16. CDR1 and CDR2 (germline): SGHRS, YFSETQ. The CDR3 extends over 16 amino acids. The CDR3 is CASVPSGTGIPGELFF. CDR3 bases: TGCGCCAGTGTCCCGAGCGGGACGGGGATTCCCGGGGAGCTGTTTTTT.

This sequence joins TRBV27 and TRBJ2-3, with TRBD2 identical over 12 bases. CDR3 length: 17 residues. CDR1 is MNHEY and CDR2 is SMNVEV in the germline V gene (reference sequence). The V and J ends lost 7 bases and 2 bases, in that order; junction bases with no gene match: 10. The CDR3 bases are TGTGCCAGCACCGAAATTTGGACTAGCGGGGCCACAGATACGCAGTATTTT. This sequence encodes CASTEIWTSGATDTQYF.

This clone has only one observation. The rearrangement uses TRBV12-3 or TRBV12-4 and TRBJ1-2; D call uncertain. The V end lost 3 bases, the J end lost 4 bases, and 6 bases lay between the germline ends. The CDR3 is made up of 12 amino acids. The CDR3 sequence: CASSLAGYGYTF. The CDR3 nucleotides are TGTGCCAGCAGTTTGGCAGGCTATGGCTACACCTTC.

The chain couples TRBV11-3 to TRBJ2-2, with TRBD1 matching over 7 bases. The ends lost 5 bases at V and 3 bases at J; junction bases unmatched: 3. The CDR3 extends over 14 amino acids. The germline CDR1 and CDR2 sequences are SGHNT and YENEEA. CDR3 amino acids: CASSPDRDTGELFF. CDR3 DNA: TGTGCCAGCAGCCCTGACAGGGACACCGGGGAGCTGTTTTTT.

This rearrangement joins TRBV19 to TRBJ1-1, with a possible D match to TRBD1 (6 bases). Trimming took off 10 bases at V and 0 bases at J, with 12 bases between the two ends. Germline V gene lookup returns CDR1 LNHDA and CDR2 SQIVND (reference sequence). The CDR3 loop spans 13 amino acids. CDR3 DNA sequence: TGTGCCACCCTACAGGGACTGAACACTGAAGCTTTCTTT. This sequence encodes CATLQGLNTEAFF.

The chain joins TRBV11-3 to TRBJ1-1; the match to TRBD1 covers 8 bases. In germline, CDR1 is SGHNT, CDR2 YENEEA. V was clipped by 5 bases and J by 1 base; unmatched bases: 6. This CDR3 comprises 15 residues. The CDR3 loop reads CASSHSGQANTEAFF. The CDR3 region has the DNA TGTGCCAGCAGCCACTCGGGACAGGCGAACACTGAAGCTTTCTTT.

The chain recombines TRBV7-9 with TRBJ2-5, with 8 bases aligning to TRBD2. This CDR3 has 19 residues. V was clipped by 1 base and J by 2 bases; unmatched bases: 15. Germline CDR1 SEHNR, CDR2 FQNEAQ (reference sequence). CDR3 bases: TGTGCCAGCAGCTTAGGGGAAAGTACCAGCGGGGGACCACAAGAGACCCAGTACTTC. Amino acid sequence: CASSLGESTSGGPQETQYF.